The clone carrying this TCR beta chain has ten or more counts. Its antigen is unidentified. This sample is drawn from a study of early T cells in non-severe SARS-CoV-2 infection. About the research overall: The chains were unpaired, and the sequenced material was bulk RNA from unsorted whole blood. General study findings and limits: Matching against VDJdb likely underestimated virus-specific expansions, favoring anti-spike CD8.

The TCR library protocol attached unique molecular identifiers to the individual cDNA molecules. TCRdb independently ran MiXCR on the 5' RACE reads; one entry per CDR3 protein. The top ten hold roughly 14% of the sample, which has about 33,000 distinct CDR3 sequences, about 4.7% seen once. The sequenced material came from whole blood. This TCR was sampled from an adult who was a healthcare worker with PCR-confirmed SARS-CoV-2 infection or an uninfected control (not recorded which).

The CDR3 DNA reads TGTGCCAGCAGTCCACTCGCGGCAACAGGGATAATGACAGATACGCAGTATTTT. This gives the protein CASSPLAATGIMTDTQYF. The chain employs TRBV28 and TRBJ2-3; a weak D match, TRBD1 (6 bases). The V end was cut by 5 bases, the J end by 3 bases, with 24 bases between. The CDR3 runs to 18 residues. CDR1 is MDHEN and CDR2 is SYDVKM in the germline V gene.